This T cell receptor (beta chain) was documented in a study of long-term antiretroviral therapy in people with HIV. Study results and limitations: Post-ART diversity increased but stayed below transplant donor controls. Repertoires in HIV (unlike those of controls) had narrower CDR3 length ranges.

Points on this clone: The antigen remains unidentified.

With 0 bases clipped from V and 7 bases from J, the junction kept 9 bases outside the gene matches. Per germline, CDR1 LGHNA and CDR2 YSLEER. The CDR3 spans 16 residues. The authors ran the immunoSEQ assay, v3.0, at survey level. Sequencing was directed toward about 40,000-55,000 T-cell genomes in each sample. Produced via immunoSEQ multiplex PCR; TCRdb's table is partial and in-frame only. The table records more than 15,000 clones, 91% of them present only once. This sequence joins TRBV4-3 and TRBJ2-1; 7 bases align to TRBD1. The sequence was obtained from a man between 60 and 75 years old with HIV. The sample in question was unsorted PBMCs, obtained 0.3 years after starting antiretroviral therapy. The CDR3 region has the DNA TGCGCCAGCAGCCAAGACCCGGGACAGCTTCTAAATGAGCAGTTCTTC. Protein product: CASSQDPGQLLNEQFF.